The 19 T cell receptor beta chains presented below share a single source sample, sequenced in a study of blood T cell repertoires in COVID-19. Sequencing used immunoSEQ multiplex PCR; TCRdb keeps in-frame clones, though not all of them. The sample records some 390,000 clones, more than 70% being singletons. Sequencing was carried out using peripheral blood. The source of these receptors is a woman aged 60-75 years with COVID-19, enrolled during active disease.

This clone came up once. This chain links TRBV10-3 with TRBJ1-2; 9 bases map to TRBD1. The V gene end was trimmed by 6 bases and the J gene end by 4 bases; junction bases not matched to a gene: 6. Germline CDR1 reads ENHRY; CDR2 reads SYGVKD. There are 14 residues in the CDR3. This chain's CDR3 is CAIRETGQGYGYTF. The CDR3 DNA reads TGTGCCATCAGGGAAACGGGACAGGGCTATGGCTACACCTTC.

This rearrangement joins TRBV11-2 to TRBJ1-3; TRBD1 might be the D (6 bases). V was clipped by 3 bases and J by 9 bases, with 15 bases between them. The CDR3 spans 14 residues. Germline CDR1 and CDR2: SGHAT and FQNNGV. CDR3 DNA sequence: TGTGCCAGCAGCTTTGATCCGACAGGCGGCACCATATATTTT. It translates to CASSFDPTGGTIYF.

The chain has TRBV19 and TRBJ2-2; possibly TRBD2 for D (5 bases). The CDR3 runs 17 residues. Germline-derived CDR1 and CDR2 are LNHDA and SQIVND (reference sequence). Trimming pared 2 bases from V and 6 bases from J, leaving 19 bases between. CDR3 in amino acids: CASSILPGSTLAGELFF. In DNA, the CDR3 is TGTGCCAGTAGTATATTACCGGGAAGCACCTTGGCCGGGGAGCTGTTTTTT.

CDR3 region: CASSRGSSEAFF. As DNA, the CDR3 is TGCGCCAGCAGTAGAGGGAGTTCTGAAGCTTTCTTT. The chain uses TRBV4-1 and TRBJ1-1, with unresolved D. The CDR3 runs 12 residues. V shed 6 bases and J shed 6 bases, with 11 bases lying between them. From germline, CDR1 is MGHRA and CDR2 YSYEKL.

This chain connects TRBV5-4 to TRBJ1-2; TRBD1 is a possible D gene (6 bases). The CDR3 has 13 residues. The ends were cut back, 4 bases at V and 8 bases at J, with 15 bases in the middle. Germline CDR1 is SGHNT and CDR2 is YYREEE (reference sequence). This CDR3 reads CASSITGTMGYTF. CDR3 in DNA: TGTGCCAGCAGCATTACAGGGACGATGGGCTACACCTTC.

The chain links TRBV6-5 to TRBJ1-2, with 8 nucleotides matching TRBD1. The CDR3 length is 13 residues. Germline loops: CDR1 MNHEY, CDR2 SVGAGI. Trimming removed 7 bases from V and 5 bases from J; junction bases left unmatched: 6. The CDR3 sequence: CASKGQGLYGYTF. CDR3 nucleotide sequence: TGTGCCAGCAAAGGACAGGGTCTGTATGGCTACACCTTC.

The chain recombines TRBV10-3 with TRBJ1-1; 7 bases match TRBD1. Germline trimming cut 10 bases from V and 0 bases from J; bases unmatched to any gene: 5. The CDR3 has 13 amino acids. From germline, CDR1 is ENHRY and CDR2 SYGVKD. In nucleotides, the CDR3 is TGTGCCACCCAGGGACAGTTGAACACTGAAGCTTTCTTT. Amino acids: CATQGQLNTEAFF.

This chain links TRBV2 with TRBJ2-7; D is perhaps TRBD1 (6 bases). Trimming cost V 6 bases and J 3 bases, with 9 bases left between them. CDR1 is SNHLY and CDR2 is FYNNEI in the germline V gene. The CDR3 totals 12 residues. The CDR3 DNA follows: TGTGCCAGCAGGAAGGACAGCTACGAGCAGTACTTC. It translates to CASRKDSYEQYF.

This chain links TRBV6-5 with TRBJ2-1, with TRBD2 identical over 7 bases. CDR1 and CDR2 (germline): MNHEY, SVGAGI. Trimming at V came to 6 bases and at J to 8 bases, leaving 10 bases not matched to a gene. The CDR3 is 14 amino acids. CDR3: CASSLLGGGDEQFF. In DNA, the CDR3 is TGTGCCAGCAGCCTTTTGGGGGGAGGGGATGAGCAGTTCTTC.

The chain is built from TRBV4-1 and TRBJ1-5; weak D call: TRBD1 (6 bases). Germline lookup yields CDR1 MGHRA and CDR2 YSYEKL. Between the trimmed V and J ends, which lost 0 bases and 5 bases, there was a span of 11 bases. The CDR3 loop spans 15 amino acids. The CDR3 bases are TGCGCCAGCAGCCAAGATAGAACAGGGTATCAGCCCCAGCATTTT. Protein product: CASSQDRTGYQPQHF.

This clone was seen once. V gene TRBV5-5 combines with J gene TRBJ1-1; TRBD1 might be the D (5 bases). Trimming took off 2 bases at V and 1 base at J, with 9 bases between the two ends. The CDR3 runs to 14 residues. The germline V gene has CDR1 SGHKS and CDR2 YYEKEE (reference sequence). The CDR3 bases are TGTGCCAGCAGCTTAGGGGCTCGGAACACTGAAGCTTTCTTT. Its translation is CASSLGARNTEAFF.

The V and J genes are TRBV6-5 and TRBJ1-1; TRBD1 aligns across 7 bases. V lost 8 bases to trimming and J lost 4 bases; unmatched junction nucleotides: 10. Per the germline V gene, CDR1 is MNHEY and CDR2 is SVGAGI. The CDR3 contains 14 residues. The CDR3 region has the DNA TGTGCCAGCTCAGACAGGGTGGGTGGCACTGAAGCTTTCTTT. Residues: CASSDRVGGTEAFF.

The rearrangement uses TRBV3-1 (or the pseudogene TRBV3-2) and TRBJ2-3; the match to TRBD1 covers 11 bases. The germline V gene encodes CDR1 LGHDT and CDR2 YNNKEL (reference sequence). This CDR3 contains 16 residues. V lost 0 bases and J lost 5; bases outside the gene matches: 4. The CDR3 region is CASSQEWTGGRDTQYF. The CDR3 nucleotides are TGTGCCAGCAGCCAAGAATGGACAGGGGGCAGAGATACGCAGTATTTT.

The chain links TRBV19 to TRBJ2-4; TRBD1 matches 10 bases. Trimming removed 4 bases from V and 2 bases from J; junction bases left unmatched: 2. The CDR3 length is 15 residues. Germline loops: CDR1 LNHDA, CDR2 SQIVND (reference sequence). DNA of the CDR3: TGTGCCAGTAGTAGGACAGGGGGGTCCAAAAACATTCAGTACTTC. This encodes CASSRTGGSKNIQYF.

This rearrangement joins TRBV7-2 to TRBJ2-4; D gene unclear. The V and J ends lost 5 bases and 7 bases respectively, with 6 bases between them. The CDR3 runs to 11 residues. From germline, CDR1 is SGHTA and CDR2 FQGNSA. This chain's CDR3 is CASSPRNIQYF. The CDR3, as DNA: TGTGCCAGCAGCCCGCGCAACATTCAGTACTTC.

The chain is built from TRBV5-4 and TRBJ1-5; 7 bases are shared with TRBD1. The trim removed 3 bases at V and 4 bases at J, leaving 7 bases unmatched. This CDR3 is 15 amino acids long. Germline V lookup: CDR1 SGHNT, CDR2 YYREEE (reference sequence). Here the CDR3 DNA reads TGTGCCAGCAGCTCCGCCCCGGGACAGAATCAGCCCCAGCATTTT. This codes for CASSSAPGQNQPQHF. The full variable domain, its missing parts supplied by reference TRBV5-4 and TRBJ1-5, is ETGVTQSPTHLIKTRGQQVTLRCSSQSGHNTVSWYQQALGQGPQFIFQYYREEENGRGNFPPRFSGLQFPNYSSELNVNALELDDSALYLCASSSAPGQNQPQHFGDGTRLSIL.

This chain uses TRBV5-1 with TRBJ1-4; D gene unclear. The V gene lost 4 bases and the J gene lost 7 bases, with 8 bases spanning the gap. Germline V gene sequence: CDR1 SGHRS, CDR2 YFSETQ. CDR3 length: 12 residues. CDR3 amino acids: CASSLPSEKLFF. The CDR3 coding sequence is TGCGCCAGCAGCCTTCCGAGTGAAAAACTGTTTTTT.

This rearrangement joins TRBV30 to TRBJ1-3, with D perhaps TRBD1 (6 bases). The ends were cut back, 5 bases at V and 4 bases at J, with 9 bases in the middle. CDR1 GTSNPN and CDR2 SVGIG come from the germline V gene (reference sequence). The CDR3 loop spans 12 amino acids. The CDR3 sequence: CAWGGTGNTIYF. The CDR3, as DNA: TGTGCCTGGGGGGGGACAGGAAACACCATATATTTT.

This chain uses TRBV7-7 with TRBJ1-4, with D hard to call. This CDR3 comprises 13 residues. Germline assignment: CDR1 SSHAT and CDR2 FNYEAQ (reference sequence). V was shortened by 5 bases and J by 8 bases, with 12 bases between the two germline ends. The CDR3 is CASSEIADEKLFF. In DNA, the CDR3 is TGTGCCAGCAGCGAGATAGCAGACGAAAAACTGTTTTTT.